This T cell receptor beta chain was retrieved from a study of blood T cell repertoires in COVID-19 (TCRdb year 2020). In terms of the full investigation: Samples covering the acute and convalescent phases of COVID-19 were provided by collaborators in the United States, Italy and Spain. The prospective study material was composed of cDNA or gDNA derived from T cells, B-cell-depleted T cells, or PBMCs. Subjects who had been exposed to COVID-19, were actively infected with it, or had recovered from it provided the deeply sampled blood TCRbeta repertoires that made up the dataset. The repertoires were released in a freely available public database meant as a resource for research on the immune response to SARS-CoV-2. The samples were drawn from the first 160 participants of the ongoing ImmuneRACE study and from more than 1,000 subjects provided by 6 global collaborators. Nearly every sample came with metadata listing a de-identified subject ID, COVID-19 status, age in years and sex. Where available, HLA class I and class II types were obtained from metadata supplied by the sample provider rather than from assay-based typing.

To note about this clone: Its binding antigen is unknown. Base qualities were left out, and no much larger clone turns up one base away.

The CDR3 holds 15 amino acids from the cysteine to the phenylalanine. Only the CDR3 portion is preserved as DNA: 45 bases, with reading frame beginning at the first base. Reading the germline V gene (reference sequence) gives CDR1 LNHDA and CDR2 SQIVND. The V end gives up 7 bases and the J end 7 bases, leaving 8 bases in the junction not matched to a gene. TCRbeta CDR3 regions were amplified from genomic DNA by means of the immunoSEQ Assay, a bias-controlled multiplex PCR. The study's processing was this. The number of nucleated cells in each sample was estimated by amplification of reference gene primers within the assay. To quantify the absolute abundance of each unique TCRbeta CDR3 rearrangement, sequence reads were collapsed and filtered. For each sample, productive Simpson clonality was calculated as the square root of Simpson's diversity index across productive rearrangements. Not all clones reach the TCRdb copy of this immuneACCESS table, which keeps in-frame sequences only. Checked studies attribute under half of the gap to unresolved V genes and leave the rest unexplained. V and J calls plus clone size are reproduced from that table; the DNA served to infer D and trimming. In this sample the table shows approximately 430,000 clones, about nine tenths of which occur a single time. The leading ten clones occupy over 1.1% of the sample.

Broad study findings and their caveats: How much clinical and demographic metadata was included differed by source and by participant, and the metadata was provided uncurated.

Whole blood was collected in K2EDTA tubes by collaborating institutions according to the institutions' own protocols. For TCRbeta analysis, collaborators shipped samples as frozen whole blood, isolated PBMCs, or DNA extracted from either of those sample types. This TCR derives from a woman aged 30 to 39 with active or convalescent COVID-19. The sequencing sample was made of peripheral blood. The chain links TRBV19 with TRBJ2-1, with 12 junctional bases fitting TRBD2. The DNA sequence follows: TGTGCCAGTACCATACTAGCGGGAGGTGAGAATGAGCAGTTCTTC. Its protein is CASTILAGGENEQFF.